The entry below describes one T cell receptor (beta chain). The data are from a study of cytomegalovirus exposure and HLA in healthy donors. The CDR3 loop spans 16 amino acids. Trimming at V came to 0 bases and at J to 3 bases, leaving 4 bases not matched to a gene. The V gene's germline CDR1 is SGHNT and CDR2 YYREEE (reference sequence). The PCR employed 60 Vbeta primers together with 13 Jbeta primers. Data came from immunoSEQ multiplex PCR; TCRdb stores just in-frame clones and leaves some out. This sample has some 120,000 clones, with about 80% found just once. The chain is built from TRBV5-4 and TRBJ2-7; 12 positions match TRBD1. The sequenced sample was PBMCs. The TCR sequence derives from a young man in good health and CMV-seronegative. CDR3 sequence (DNA): TGTGCCAGCAGCTTGGCGGGGACAGGGGGCTTCTACGAGCAGTACTTC. Amino acids: CASSLAGTGGFYEQYF.